Listed below are T cell receptor beta chains from one sample, sequenced in a study of T cell repertoires in cytomegalovirus infection. Each CDR3 protein is one row after TCRdb ran MiXCR on the reads. Of 750,000 to 900,000 distinct CDR3 sequences in the sample, under 35% were seen once. These TCRs' antigens remain unknown. This sample comprised cultured CD8+ T cells from PBMCs, obtained from culture after CMV antigen stimulation. The receptors here all came from a human donor in good health (CMV status not recorded). Some clones in this sample may be carry-over from other donors' samples. CDR3s include the opening cysteine and the closing phenylalanine or tryptophan. Each record gives: D gene, clone size, V gene, J gene, CDR3 protein, CDR3 DNA. A D gene is named only where the DNA matches it firmly. For some rows the clone size is stated as once, few or many, or as a class when expanded; others skip it.

d_gene: -; abundance: -; v_gene: TRBV5-6; j_gene: TRBJ1-1; CDR3aa: CASSLPGVEAFF; CDR3nt: TGTGCCAGCAGCTTGCCAGGGGTTGAAGCTTTCTTT
d_gene: TRBD2; abundance: many; v_gene: TRBV7-8; j_gene: TRBJ2-1; CDR3aa: CASSLTTGGEQFF; CDR3nt: TGTGCCAGCAGCTTAACCACGGGGGGTGAGCAGTTCTTC
d_gene: -; abundance: -; v_gene: TRBV10-3; j_gene: TRBJ2-1; CDR3aa: CTISAELNEQFF; CDR3nt: TGTACCATCAGTGCTGAGCTCAATGAGCAGTTCTTC
d_gene: TRBD2; abundance: -; v_gene: TRBV2; j_gene: TRBJ2-1; CDR3aa: CASSVGLAGYNEQFF; CDR3nt: TGTGCCAGCAGTGTGGGACTAGCGGGGTACAATGAGCAGTTCTTC
d_gene: TRBD1; abundance: few; v_gene: TRBV2; j_gene: TRBJ2-1; CDR3aa: CAREQGRPYNEQFF; CDR3nt: TGTGCCAGGGAACAGGGGAGACCCTACAATGAGCAGTTCTTC
d_gene: -; abundance: -; v_gene: TRBV27; j_gene: TRBJ1-1; CDR3aa: CASSPRETPEAFF; CDR3nt: TGTGCCAGCAGTCCCCGGGAGACGCCTGAAGCTTTCTTT
d_gene: -; abundance: few; v_gene: TRBV6-1; j_gene: TRBJ2-4; CDR3aa: CASSAWDRSSKNIQYF; CDR3nt: TGTGCCAGCAGTGCGTGGGACCGTTCATCCAAAAACATTCAGTACTTC
d_gene: TRBD1; abundance: many; v_gene: TRBV7-6; j_gene: TRBJ1-5; CDR3aa: CASSLVAGTGRVLGNQPQHF; CDR3nt: TGTGCCAGCAGCTTAGTTGCAGGGACAGGGAGGGTTCTGGGCAATCAGCCCCAGCATTTT
d_gene: -; abundance: -; v_gene: TRBV29-1; j_gene: TRBJ1-2; CDR3aa: CSVLGPYYGYTF; CDR3nt: TGCAGCGTTCTGGGGCCTTACTATGGCTACACCTTC
d_gene: TRBD1; abundance: few; v_gene: TRBV19; j_gene: TRBJ2-1; CDR3aa: CASSASGQGPNEQFF; CDR3nt: TGTGCCAGTAGCGCTTCGGGACAGGGCCCCAATGAGCAGTTCTTC
d_gene: -; abundance: -; v_gene: TRBV27; j_gene: TRBJ2-5; CDR3aa: CASSGLLGTQYF; CDR3nt: TGTGCCAGCAGCGGGCTTTTGGGGACCCAGTACTTC
d_gene: -; abundance: few; v_gene: TRBV12-5; j_gene: TRBJ1-4; CDR3aa: CASGSQGSTNEKLFF; CDR3nt: TGTGCTAGTGGTAGCCAGGGGTCAACTAATGAAAAACTGTTTTTT
d_gene: -; abundance: -; v_gene: TRBV7-9; j_gene: TRBJ1-4; CDR3aa: CASSLSTANWKLFF; CDR3nt: TGTGCCAGCAGCTTAAGTACAGCGAATTGGAAACTGTTTTTT
d_gene: -; abundance: -; v_gene: TRBV5-6; j_gene: TRBJ1-1; CDR3aa: CASSRGGAGAFF; CDR3nt: TGTGCCAGCAGCCGGGGAGGGGCAGGGGCTTTCTTT
d_gene: -; abundance: -; v_gene: TRBV9; j_gene: TRBJ2-1; CDR3aa: CASSVALHNEQFF; CDR3nt: TGTGCCAGCAGCGTAGCTCTTCATAATGAGCAGTTCTTC
d_gene: TRBD2; abundance: few; v_gene: TRBV7-9; j_gene: TRBJ2-1; CDR3aa: CASSLVAGGPHNEQFF; CDR3nt: TGTGCCAGCAGCTTAGTGGCGGGGGGGCCCCACAATGAGCAGTTCTTC
d_gene: TRBD1; abundance: -; v_gene: TRBV2; j_gene: TRBJ2-1; CDR3aa: CASSEGQVSYNEQFF; CDR3nt: TGTGCCAGCAGTGAGGGACAGGTCTCCTACAATGAGCAGTTCTTC
d_gene: -; abundance: -; v_gene: TRBV13; j_gene: TRBJ2-3; CDR3aa: CASSFRENTDTQYF; CDR3nt: TGTGCCAGCAGCTTTCGGGAGAACACAGATACGCAGTATTTT
d_gene: -; abundance: many; v_gene: TRBV7-8; j_gene: TRBJ2-1; CDR3aa: CASSLAPQTDEQFF; CDR3nt: TGTGCCAGCAGCTTAGCGCCACAGACGGATGAGCAGTTCTTC
d_gene: TRBD1; abundance: few; v_gene: TRBV7-9; j_gene: TRBJ1-4; CDR3aa: CASSPGKGDSRNEKLFF; CDR3nt: TGTGCCAGCAGTCCCGGAAAAGGGGACAGCCGTAATGAAAAACTGTTTTTT
d_gene: -; abundance: few; v_gene: TRBV7-6; j_gene: TRBJ2-7; CDR3aa: CASSLRNEQYF; CDR3nt: TGTGCCAGCAGCTTAAGAAACGAGCAGTACTTC
d_gene: -; abundance: many; v_gene: TRBV7-6; j_gene: TRBJ1-3; CDR3aa: CASSLGAGSGNTIYF; CDR3nt: TGTGCCAGCAGCTTAGGGGCAGGCTCTGGAAACACCATATATTTT
d_gene: TRBD1; abundance: -; v_gene: TRBV4-1; j_gene: TRBJ2-1; CDR3aa: CASSQGQGIYNEQFF; CDR3nt: TGCGCCAGCAGCCAGGGACAGGGGATTTACAATGAGCAGTTCTTC
d_gene: -; abundance: -; v_gene: TRBV7-3; j_gene: TRBJ1-1; CDR3aa: CASSLRQARPEAFF; CDR3nt: TGTGCCAGCAGCTTAAGACAGGCTCGGCCTGAAGCTTTCTTT
d_gene: -; abundance: many; v_gene: TRBV12-3/TRBV12-4; j_gene: TRBJ1-1; CDR3aa: CASSLRIIEAFF; CDR3nt: TGTGCCAGCAGTTTAAGGATAATCGAAGCTTTCTTT
d_gene: TRBD1; abundance: -; v_gene: TRBV20-1; j_gene: TRBJ1-2; CDR3aa: CSAPPPGQAGYTF; CDR3nt: TGCAGTGCCCCTCCCCCGGGACAGGCGGGCTACACCTTC